The 3 T cell receptor beta chains reported below all come from one sample, sequenced in a study of cytomegalovirus exposure and HLA in healthy donors (dated by TCRdb to between 2016 and 2019). Receptor amplification or capture employed the immunoSEQ multiplex PCR assay. A mixture of 60 forward primers for TCR Vbeta segments and 13 reverse primers for TCR Jbeta segments was used in the multiplex PCR. The table was pulled from immuneACCESS by TCRdb, which kept in-frame rearrangements only. Such tables lose some clones; where checked, under half of the loss comes from unresolved V genes, and the rest has no known cause. The sample profile shows some 99,000 clones; around 72% of them were found once. The top ten hold 1.8% of the sample. The material sequenced was PBMCs. These receptors came from a male donor in good health and CMV-seronegative.

This rearrangement joins TRBV5-6 to TRBJ1-1; D perhaps matches TRBD1 (5 bases). The V and J ends lost 2 bases and 1 base respectively, with 9 bases between them. In germline, CDR1 is SGHDT, CDR2 YYEEEE. The CDR3 length is 14 residues. In nucleotides, the CDR3 is TGTGCCAGCAGCTTCGGGACTGCGAACACTGAAGCTTTCTTT. Translating it yields CASSFGTANTEAFF.

The rearrangement uses TRBV27 and TRBJ1-5, with D maybe TRBD1 (5 bases). This CDR3 contains 16 residues. Germline loops: CDR1 MNHEY, CDR2 SMNVEV (reference sequence). V dropped 2 bases and J dropped 0 bases, with 11 bases sitting between them. CDR3 coding DNA: TGTGCCAGCAGTTTAGGGGCAGGTATTAGCAATCAGCCCCAGCATTTT. Amino acids: CASSLGAGISNQPQHF.

The chain employs TRBV30 and TRBJ1-2; D remains ambiguous. Per germline, CDR1 GTSNPN and CDR2 SVGIG (reference sequence). The CDR3 sequence is 16 residues long. V was pared by 0 bases and J by 4 bases, with 18 bases between. The CDR3 sequence: CAWSVETPGGTYGYTF. Here the CDR3 DNA reads TGTGCCTGGAGTGTTGAGACCCCAGGAGGTACCTATGGCTACACCTTC.